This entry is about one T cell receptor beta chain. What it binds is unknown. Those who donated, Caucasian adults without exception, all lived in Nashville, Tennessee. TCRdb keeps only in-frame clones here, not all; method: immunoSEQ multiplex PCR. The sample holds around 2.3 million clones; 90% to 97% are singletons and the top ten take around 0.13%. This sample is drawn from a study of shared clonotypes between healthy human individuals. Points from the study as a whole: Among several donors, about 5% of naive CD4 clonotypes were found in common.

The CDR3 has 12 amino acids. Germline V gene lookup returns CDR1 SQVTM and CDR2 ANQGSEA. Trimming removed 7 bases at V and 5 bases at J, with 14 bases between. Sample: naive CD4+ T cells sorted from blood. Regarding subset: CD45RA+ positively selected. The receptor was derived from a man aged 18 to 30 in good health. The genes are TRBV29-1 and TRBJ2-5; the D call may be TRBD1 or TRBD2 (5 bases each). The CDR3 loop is CSAGRAGETQYF. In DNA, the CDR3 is TGCAGCGCGGGCAGGGCGGGTGAGACCCAGTACTTC. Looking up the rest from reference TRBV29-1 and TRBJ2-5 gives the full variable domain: SAVISQKPSRDICQRGTSLTIQCQVDSQVTMMFWYRQQPGQSLTLIATANQGSEATYESGFVIDKFPISRPNLTFSTLTVSNMSPEDSSIYLCSAGRAGETQYFGPGTRLLVL.